The clone carrying this T cell receptor (beta chain) was detected a few times. V was clipped by 0 bases and J by 4 bases, with 10 bases between them. Germline V gene lookup returns CDR1 LGHDT and CDR2 YNNKEL (reference sequence). This CDR3 has 15 residues. These data belong to a study of blood T cell repertoires in COVID-19. Across the whole study: The cDNA or gDNA used as material had been derived from T cells, B-cell-depleted T cells, or PBMCs.

Methods used by the authors: Amplification of reference gene primers provided the estimated nucleated cell counts. Assay used: immunoSEQ multiplex PCR; TCRdb lists only in-frame clones, some missing. V, J and clone size were drawn from that table, and D and trimming were deduced from the DNA. The repertoire holds about 330,000 clones, with approximately 88% as singletons. The TCR comes from a man aged 25-45 years who had recovered from COVID-19. Sequencing was performed on PBMCs or T cells enriched from blood (not recorded which). V and J are TRBV3-1 (or the pseudogene TRBV3-2) and TRBJ1-5; D ambiguous. The CDR3 region has the DNA TGTGCCAGCAGCCAAGAACCGGGAAGGAATCAGCCCCAGCATTTT. Protein sequence: CASSQEPGRNQPQHF.